Below, one T cell receptor (beta chain) is given with its context. Clinical history reported by participants formed the basis on which cohorts were assigned. Authors' methods: Reference gene primer amplification gave estimated nucleated cell counts. Sequencing was performed with immunoSEQ multiplex PCR; in TCRdb, only in-frame clones are kept and a portion is missing. V, J and clone size are taken as reported in that table, and D and trimming were inferred from the DNA itself. Among approximately 360,000 clones listed, 88% were seen once. Germline values: CDR1 SEHNR, CDR2 FQNEAQ (reference sequence). V was clipped by 1 base and J by 3 bases, with 7 bases between them. The CDR3 sequence is 13 residues long. The data are from a study of blood T cell repertoires in COVID-19. Study summary: Material from acute and convalescent COVID-19 was sourced from the United States, Italy and Spain.

Input material: PBMCs or T cells enriched from blood (not recorded which). V and J are TRBV7-9 and TRBJ2-7; D remains unclear. The TCR comes from a woman in her twenties or thirties with acute COVID-19. CDR3 DNA sequence: TGTGCCAGCAGCTTAGGTAACAACTACGAGCAGTACTTC. Amino acid sequence: CASSLGNNYEQYF.